The present TCR beta chain was sequenced within a study of cytomegalovirus exposure and HLA in healthy donors. TCRdb's copy holds only in-frame clones and misses some; the assay was immunoSEQ multiplex PCR. Among about 68,000 clones listed, 95% to 97% were seen once. The CDR3 consists of 16 residues. The germline V gene encodes CDR1 SGHTA and CDR2 FQGTGA. Trimming pared 5 bases from V and 0 bases from J, leaving 15 bases between. Sequences were obtained from PBMCs. The clonotype comes from a man between 18 and 29 years old in good health and CMV-seronegative. The chain joins TRBV7-3 to TRBJ2-3; the D gene is possibly TRBD1 (6 bases). The chain's CDR3 is CASSLHLTGSTDTQYF. The CDR3 coding sequence is TGTGCCAGCAGCCTTCACTTGACAGGAAGCACAGATACGCAGTATTTT.